The source of this T cell receptor beta chain is a study of response to subunit inactivated influenza vaccine. Study-wide findings and caveats: New T cells are recruited in small numbers by each seasonal influenza vaccination, according to the authors' suggestion.

This clonotype was detected ten times or more. No antigen is known for it. MiXCR was run by TCRdb on the RT-PCR reads, yielding one entry per CDR3 protein. The profile covers hundreds of thousands of distinct CDR3 sequences, with around 13% appearing a single time and about 7.4% taken by the ten largest. V lost 1 base, J lost 0 bases, and 9 bases lay in between. CDR1 is SGHTA, CDR2 FQGNSA, per germline. The CDR3 totals 16 residues. The sequencing here drew on PBMCs from blood, taken less than 15 days before vaccination. This chain links TRBV7-2 with TRBJ1-4, with unresolved D. This clonotype was obtained from a man aged 45-65 years who received an inactivated influenza vaccine. The CDR3: CASSLVGPATNEKLFF. CDR3 sequence (DNA): TGTGCCAGCAGCTTAGTGGGCCCAGCAACTAATGAAAAACTGTTTTTT.